These 26 T cell receptor beta chains originate from one sample sequenced in a study of blood T cell repertoires in COVID-19. The assay was immunoSEQ multiplex PCR, and TCRdb's table has in-frame clones only and misses some. This sample yields roughly 50,000 clones, of which around 86% are seen a single time; approximately 29% belongs to the top ten. Sequenced: peripheral blood. The source of these receptors is a human donor in a cohort sampled during active COVID-19.

V gene TRBV7-9 combines with J gene TRBJ2-5, with TRBD2 matching over 8 bases. The CDR3 is made up of 16 amino acids. The trim removed 4 bases at V and 5 bases at J, leaving 12 bases unmatched. Germline assignment: CDR1 SEHNR and CDR2 FQNEAQ (reference sequence). In nucleotides, the CDR3 is TGTGCCAGCAGCTCCCGACGAGCGGGAGTCAGGGAGACCCAGTACTTC. Protein: CASSSRRAGVRETQYF.

V gene TRBV9 combines with J gene TRBJ1-6, with D possibly being TRBD1 (6 bases). Germline V gene sequence: CDR1 SGDLS, CDR2 YYNGEE. V dropped 3 bases and J dropped 3 bases, with 10 bases sitting between them. This CDR3 is built from 15 residues. The CDR3 DNA reads TGTGCCAGCAGCGCCAGGACAGACTATAATTCACCCCTCCACTTT. Amino acid sequence: CASSARTDYNSPLHF.

CDR3 nucleotide sequence: TGTGCCAGCAGCCCCCCCGGGGGGGGAACGAACACCGGGGAGCTGTTTTTT. Translated: CASSPPGGGTNTGELFF. This rearrangement joins TRBV5-6 to TRBJ2-2, with 8 bases aligning to TRBD2. CDR1 and CDR2 from the germline V gene are SGHDT and YYEEEE. J gave up 0 bases and V 4 bases, and 8 bases lay outside the gene matches. The CDR3 consists of 17 residues.

The chain uses TRBV5-1 and TRBJ2-5; perhaps TRBD1 as D (6 bases). Trimming pared 4 bases from V and 2 bases from J, leaving 15 bases between. The CDR3 totals 15 residues. Germline assignment: CDR1 SGHRS and CDR2 YFSETQ. The DNA for the CDR3 is TGCGCCAGCAGCATAGGACAGTCAGGTCAAGAGACCCAGTACTTC. Translation: CASSIGQSGQETQYF.

J is TRBJ1-1 and V is TRBV7-8; maybe TRBD1 (6 bases). This CDR3 contains 15 residues. Between the trimmed V and J ends, which lost 3 bases and 1 base, there was a span of 12 bases. CDR1 is SGHVS and CDR2 is FQNEAQ in the germline V gene. The CDR3 nucleotides are TGTGCCAGCAGCTTGAACCGGGACAAGAACACTGAAGCTTTCTTT. The encoded protein is CASSLNRDKNTEAFF.

This rearrangement joins TRBV28 to TRBJ1-1, with 8 bases matching TRBD1. V dropped 6 bases and J dropped 4; count of bases not matched to a gene: 7. The CDR3 is 14 amino acids. Germline-derived CDR1 and CDR2 are MDHEN and SYDVKM. The CDR3, as DNA: TGTGCCAGCAGAACGCCCCAGGGGGCCACTGAAGCTTTCTTT. This encodes CASRTPQGATEAFF.

This chain uses TRBV18 with TRBJ2-5; 7 bases agree with TRBD2. Trimming cost V 3 bases and J 1 base; bases outside gene matches: 8. This CDR3 contains 16 residues. Per germline, CDR1 KGHSH and CDR2 LQKENI. The CDR3 DNA sequence: TGTGCCAGCTCACCTCCGGGACTAACAAGCCAAGAGACCCAGTACTTC. Encoded protein: CASSPPGLTSQETQYF.

The chain combines TRBV6-5 with TRBJ1-6, with TRBD1 matching over 8 bases. V lost 2 bases and J lost 8; bases outside the gene matches: 2. The germline gives CDR1 MNHEY, CDR2 SVGAGI. This CDR3 spans 14 amino acids. As DNA, the CDR3 is TGTGCCAGCAGTTACGACAGGGGTTATTCACCCCTCCACTTT. Translating gives CASSYDRGYSPLHF.

This clone was counted between two and nine times. The rearrangement joins TRBV21-1 to TRBJ2-2; the table calls TRBD1, which could not be checked here. TRBV21-1 is termed a pseudogene. The CDR3 is made up of 16 amino acids. The CDR3 nucleotides read TGTGCCAGCAACCTGAAAGGACAGGGCGGGTTTCGGGAGCTGTTTTTT. Translation: CASNLKGQGGFRELFF.

This chain joins TRBV27 and TRBJ1-6; D possibly corresponds to TRBD1 (5 bases). CDR3 size: 15 residues. Germline V gene sequence: CDR1 MNHEY, CDR2 SMNVEV (reference sequence). The germline V and J ends were trimmed by 5 bases and 5 bases, with 13 bases remaining between them. CDR3 residues: CASSTMGGNNSPLHF. CDR3 in DNA: TGTGCCAGCAGTACGATGGGGGGGAATAATTCACCCCTCCACTTT.

The chain combines TRBV6-2 or TRBV6-3 with TRBJ2-6; TRBD1 matches at 7 bases. The CDR3 spans 17 residues. The V gene end was trimmed by 5 bases and the J gene end by 0 bases; junction bases not matched to a gene: 7. Looked up from germline, CDR1 is MNHEY and CDR2 is SVGEGT. CDR3 sequence: CASSTGTANSGANVLTF. In DNA form, the CDR3 reads TGTGCCAGCAGTACGGGGACAGCAAACTCTGGGGCCAACGTCCTGACTTTC.

V and J are TRBV5-1 and TRBJ2-1; D may be TRBD2 (5 bases). CDR1 is SGHRS and CDR2 is YFSETQ in the germline V gene. Trimming left V 4 bases short and J 0 bases short, with 14 bases between. The CDR3 totals 16 residues. DNA for the CDR3: TGCGCCAGCAGCCTGAGGGAGTCGGGCTCCTACAATGAGCAGTTCTTC. Protein: CASSLRESGSYNEQFF. Full variable domain (rest looked up from reference TRBV5-1 and TRBJ2-1): KAGVTQTPRYLIKTRGQQVTLSCSPISGHRSVSWYQQTPGQGLQFLFEYFSETQRNKGNFPGRFSGRQFSNSRSEMNVSTLELGDSALYLCASSLRESGSYNEQFFGPGTRLTVL.

This chain links TRBV10-2 with TRBJ2-3; 8 bases are a match to TRBD1. The V gene end was trimmed by 0 bases and the J gene end by 3 bases; junction bases not matched to a gene: 8. This CDR3 contains 17 residues. Germline V gene sequence: CDR1 WSHSY, CDR2 SAAADI. The CDR3, as DNA: TGCGCCAGCAGTGAGTCGCGCAGGGGGCCTAGTACAGATACGCAGTATTTT. As protein: CASSESRRGPSTDTQYF.

The V gene is TRBV4-1, the J gene TRBJ1-6; 7 nucleotides align to TRBD1. The junction had 6 bases not matched to a gene; V was cut back by 2 bases and J by 8 bases. Germline CDR1 MGHRA, CDR2 YSYEKL. The CDR3 has 15 residues. The CDR3 nucleotides are TGCGCCAGCAGCCAACCCGACAGGGCCCATTCACCCCTCCACTTT. Its protein is CASSQPDRAHSPLHF.

The sample holds one count of this clone. The chain has TRBV19 and TRBJ1-5; D not certain. CDR1 and CDR2 (germline): LNHDA, SQIVND (reference sequence). The CDR3 has 14 amino acids. The ends were cut back, 8 bases at V and 0 bases at J, with 11 bases in the middle. CDR3 residues: CASGQMNSNQPQHF. As DNA, the CDR3 is TGTGCCAGTGGGCAGATGAATAGCAATCAGCCCCAGCATTTT.

This chain uses TRBV29-1 with TRBJ1-1, with a tentative D call TRBD1 (6 bases). The CDR3 has 11 residues. Germline V gene lookup returns CDR1 SQVTM and CDR2 ANQGSEA. V gave up 7 bases and J gave up 11 bases, with 17 bases separating them. CDR3: CSGRTVSRAFF. The CDR3 DNA follows: TGCAGCGGCAGGACAGTATCTCGGGCTTTCTTT.

The chain couples TRBV5-1 to TRBJ1-1; a weak D match, TRBD1 (5 bases). V dropped 4 bases and J dropped 1 base, with 14 bases sitting between them. This CDR3 is 15 amino acids long. The germline gives CDR1 SGHRS, CDR2 YFSETQ. CDR3 sequence (DNA): TGCGCCAGCAGCGAGCAGGGTGTGGGGAACACTGAAGCTTTCTTT. Translating it yields CASSEQGVGNTEAFF.

The rearrangement links TRBV5-1 to TRBJ2-3; 15 bases are shared with TRBD2. The length of the CDR3 is 18 residues. J lost 3 bases, V lost 5 bases, and 10 bases had no gene match. Per germline, CDR1 SGHRS and CDR2 YFSETQ. CDR3 sequence reads: CASSSQGLAGGSTDTQYF. The DNA of the CDR3 is TGCGCCAGCAGTTCTCAGGGACTAGCGGGGGGCTCGACAGATACGCAGTATTTT.

This rearrangement joins TRBV18 to TRBJ2-7; D ambiguous. There are 14 residues in the CDR3. The V gene's germline CDR1 is KGHSH and CDR2 LQKENI. V was clipped by 0 bases and J by 3 bases, with 9 bases between them. CDR3 region: CASSPPTQLYEQYF. DNA of the CDR3: TGTGCCAGCTCACCACCCACACAGCTCTACGAGCAGTACTTC.

The chain employs TRBV7-2 and TRBJ1-4, with D uncertain. This CDR3 has 14 amino acids. V was clipped by 1 base and J by 8 bases, with 11 bases between them. CDR1 is SGHTA and CDR2 is FQGNSA in the germline V gene. The CDR3: CASSLDGREEKLFF. The CDR3 nucleotides read TGTGCCAGCAGCTTAGATGGCCGGGAGGAAAAACTGTTTTTT. The full variable domain, completed using reference TRBV7-2 and TRBJ1-4, is GAGVSQSPSNKVTEKGKDVELRCDPISGHTALYWYRQSLGQGLEFLIYFQGNSAPDKSGLPSDRFSAERTGGSVSTLTIQRTQQEDSAVYLCASSLDGREEKLFFGSGTQLSVL.

This clone occurred a few times. The chain links TRBV27 to TRBJ1-2; maybe TRBD1 (5 bases). This CDR3 region has 12 residues. CDR1 MNHEY and CDR2 SMNVEV come from the germline V gene (reference sequence). V lost 5 bases and J lost 8, with 12 bases in between. The CDR3 region is CASSTGEAGYTF. In DNA form, the CDR3 reads TGTGCCAGCAGTACAGGAGAGGCGGGCTACACCTTC.

J is TRBJ2-3 and V is TRBV4-1; the match to TRBD2 covers 13 bases. The CDR3 sequence is 19 residues long. Germline V gene lookup returns CDR1 MGHRA and CDR2 YSYEKL. The V and J ends lost 0 bases and 5 bases, in that order; junction bases with no gene match: 11. The CDR3 region is CASSQEGTSGVVGGDTQYF. In DNA, the CDR3 is TGCGCCAGCAGCCAAGAAGGGACTAGCGGGGTTGTAGGTGGAGATACGCAGTATTTT.

This chain uses TRBV6-5 with TRBJ1-2; D gene unclear. Germline loops: CDR1 MNHEY, CDR2 SVGAGI. Between the trimmed V and J ends, which lost 8 bases and 7 bases, there was a span of 8 bases. The CDR3 spans 10 residues. The CDR3 spells CASREGGYTF. As DNA, the CDR3 is TGTGCCAGCCGGGAGGGTGGCTACACCTTC.

The CDR3 is CASSQQTGVLYNEQFF. CDR3 DNA sequence: TGTGCCAGCAGCCAACAGACAGGGGTCCTTTACAATGAGCAGTTCTTC. The gene calls are TRBV7-8 and TRBJ2-1; 8 nucleotides align to TRBD1. From germline, CDR1 is SGHVS and CDR2 FQNEAQ. V gave up 5 bases and J gave up 4 bases; unmatched junction bases: 10. CDR3 length equals 16 residues.

The J gene is TRBJ2-1, the V gene TRBV9, with TRBD2 matching over 13 bases. The J segment lost 5 bases and the V segment lost 3 bases, leaving 5 bases of the junction unmatched. Germline V CDR1 and CDR2: SGDLS, YYNGEE. The CDR3 sequence is 16 residues long. The CDR3 region has the DNA TGTGCCAGCAGCGCGGGGACTAGCGGGAACCACAATGAGCAGTTCTTC. Protein sequence: CASSAGTSGNHNEQFF. Using reference TRBV9 and TRBJ2-1 for the parts outside the CDR3, the full variable domain is DSGVTQTPKHLITATGQRVTLRCSPRSGDLSVYWYQQSLDQGLQFLIQYYNGEERAKGNILERFSAQQFPDLHSELNLSSLELGDSALYFCASSAGTSGNHNEQFFGPGTRLTVL.

This clone has just one count. The genes are TRBV7-8 and TRBJ2-3, with D possibly matching TRBD2 (5 bases). Deletions cut 5 bases from V and 2 bases from J, with 14 bases between. CDR1 is SGHVS and CDR2 is FQNEAQ in the germline V gene. The CDR3 has 15 residues. This chain's CDR3 is CASSPYRGVTDTQYF. The CDR3 DNA sequence: TGTGCCAGCAGCCCATACCGGGGAGTCACAGATACGCAGTATTTT.